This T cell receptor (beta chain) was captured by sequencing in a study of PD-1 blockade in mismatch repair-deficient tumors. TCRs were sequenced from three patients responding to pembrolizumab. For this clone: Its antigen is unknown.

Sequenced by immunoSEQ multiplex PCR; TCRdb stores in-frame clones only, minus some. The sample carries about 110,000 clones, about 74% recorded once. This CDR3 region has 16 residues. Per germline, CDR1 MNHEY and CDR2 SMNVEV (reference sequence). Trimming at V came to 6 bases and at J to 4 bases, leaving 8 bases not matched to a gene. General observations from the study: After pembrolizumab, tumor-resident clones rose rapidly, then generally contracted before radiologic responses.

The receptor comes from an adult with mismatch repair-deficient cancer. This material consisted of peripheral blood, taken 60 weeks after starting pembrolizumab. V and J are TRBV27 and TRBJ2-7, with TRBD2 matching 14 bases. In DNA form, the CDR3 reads TGTGCCAGCAGAGGAACCGGGACTAGCGGGAGATACGAGCAGTACTTC. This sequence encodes CASRGTGTSGRYEQYF.